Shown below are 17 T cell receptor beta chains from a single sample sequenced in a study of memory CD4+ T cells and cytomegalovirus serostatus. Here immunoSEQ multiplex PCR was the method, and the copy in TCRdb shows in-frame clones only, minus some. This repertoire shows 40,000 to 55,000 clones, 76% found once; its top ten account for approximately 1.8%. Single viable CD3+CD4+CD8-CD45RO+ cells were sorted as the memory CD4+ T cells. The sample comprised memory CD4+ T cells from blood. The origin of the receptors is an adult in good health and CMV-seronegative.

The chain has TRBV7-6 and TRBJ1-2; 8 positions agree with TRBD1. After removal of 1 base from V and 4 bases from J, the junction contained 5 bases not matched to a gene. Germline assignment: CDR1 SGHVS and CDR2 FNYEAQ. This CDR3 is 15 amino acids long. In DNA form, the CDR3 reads TGTGCCAGCAGCTTAGACCAGGGGGCTGGCTATGGCTACACCTTC. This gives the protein CASSLDQGAGYGYTF. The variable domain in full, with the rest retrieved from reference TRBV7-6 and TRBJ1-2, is GAGVSQSPRYKVTKRGQDVALRCDPISGHVSLYWYRQALGQGPEFLTYFNYEAQQDKSGLPNDRFSAERPEGSISTLTIQRTEQRDSAMYRCASSLDQGAGYGYTFGSGTRLTVV.

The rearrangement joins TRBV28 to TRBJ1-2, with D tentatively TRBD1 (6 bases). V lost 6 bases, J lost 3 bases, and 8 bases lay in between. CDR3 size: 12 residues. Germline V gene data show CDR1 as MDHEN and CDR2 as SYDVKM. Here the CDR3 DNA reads TGTGCCAGCAGAAGGGGGGACTATGGCTACACCTTC. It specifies CASRRGDYGYTF.

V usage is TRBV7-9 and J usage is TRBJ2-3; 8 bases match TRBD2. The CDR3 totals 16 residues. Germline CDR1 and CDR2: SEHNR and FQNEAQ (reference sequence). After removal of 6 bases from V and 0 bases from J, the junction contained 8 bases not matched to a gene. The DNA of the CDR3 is TGTGCCAGCAGTATAGGCGGGGGGTATAGCACAGATACGCAGTATTTT. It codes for CASSIGGGYSTDTQYF.

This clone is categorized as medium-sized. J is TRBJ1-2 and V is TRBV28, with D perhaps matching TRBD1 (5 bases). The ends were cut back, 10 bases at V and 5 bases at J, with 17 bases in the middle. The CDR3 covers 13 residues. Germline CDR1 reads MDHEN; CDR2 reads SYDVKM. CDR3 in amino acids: CATYLGAGYGYTF. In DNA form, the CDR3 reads TGTGCCACCTATCTAGGGGCCGGGTATGGCTACACCTTC.

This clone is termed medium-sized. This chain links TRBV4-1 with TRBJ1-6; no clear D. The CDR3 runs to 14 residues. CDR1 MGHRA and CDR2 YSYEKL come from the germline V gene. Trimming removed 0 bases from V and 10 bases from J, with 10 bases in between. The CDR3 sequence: CASSQERDISPLHF. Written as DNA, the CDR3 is TGCGCCAGCAGCCAAGAACGAGACATCTCACCCCTCCACTTT.

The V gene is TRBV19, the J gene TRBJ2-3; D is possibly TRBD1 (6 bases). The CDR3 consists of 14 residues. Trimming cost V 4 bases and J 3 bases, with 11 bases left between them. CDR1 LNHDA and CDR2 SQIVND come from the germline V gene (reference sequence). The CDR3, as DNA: TGTGCCAGTAGTAAACAGGGTACGACAGATACGCAGTATTTT. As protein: CASSKQGTTDTQYF. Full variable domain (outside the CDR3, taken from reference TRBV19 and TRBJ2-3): DGGITQSPKYLFRKEGQNVTLSCEQNLNHDAMYWYRQDPGQGLRLIYYSQIVNDFQKGDIAEGYSVSREKKESFPLTVTSAQKNPTAFYLCASSKQGTTDTQYFGPGTRLTVL.

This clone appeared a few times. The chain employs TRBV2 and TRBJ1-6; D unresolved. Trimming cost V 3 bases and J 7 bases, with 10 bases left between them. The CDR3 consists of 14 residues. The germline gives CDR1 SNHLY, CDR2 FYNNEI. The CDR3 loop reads CASSDWGSNSPLHF. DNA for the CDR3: TGTGCCAGCAGTGATTGGGGTTCAAATTCACCCCTCCACTTT.

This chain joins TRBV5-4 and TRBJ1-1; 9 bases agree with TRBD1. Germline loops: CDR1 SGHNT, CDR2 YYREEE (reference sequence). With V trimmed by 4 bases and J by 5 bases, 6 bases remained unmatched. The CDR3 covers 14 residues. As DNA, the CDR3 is TGTGCCAGCAGCGGGGACAGGGATTGGACTGAAGCTTTCTTT. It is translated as CASSGDRDWTEAFF.

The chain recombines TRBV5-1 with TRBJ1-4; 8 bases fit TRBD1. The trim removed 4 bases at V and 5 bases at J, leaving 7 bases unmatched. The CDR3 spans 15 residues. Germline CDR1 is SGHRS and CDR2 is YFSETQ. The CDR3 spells CASSEGQGSNEKLFF. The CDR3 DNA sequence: TGCGCCAGCAGCGAAGGACAGGGTTCAAATGAAAAACTGTTTTTT.

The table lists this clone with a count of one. The CDR3 nucleotides read TGTGCCAGCAGTGAACAGGCAGGGTGGTTGAATGAGCAGTTCTTC. Translation gives CASSEQAGWLNEQFF. The chain uses TRBV2 and TRBJ2-1, with D possibly matching TRBD1 (5 bases). Trimming cost V 2 bases and J 7 bases, with 15 bases left between them. This CDR3 contains 15 residues. Germline CDR1 is SNHLY and CDR2 is FYNNEI.

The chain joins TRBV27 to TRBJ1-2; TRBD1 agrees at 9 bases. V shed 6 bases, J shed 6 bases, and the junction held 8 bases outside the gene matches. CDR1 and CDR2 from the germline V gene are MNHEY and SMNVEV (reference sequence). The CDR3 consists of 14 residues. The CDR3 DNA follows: TGTGCCAGCAGATCCTACAGGGGGCTTGATGGCTACACCTTC. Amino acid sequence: CASRSYRGLDGYTF.

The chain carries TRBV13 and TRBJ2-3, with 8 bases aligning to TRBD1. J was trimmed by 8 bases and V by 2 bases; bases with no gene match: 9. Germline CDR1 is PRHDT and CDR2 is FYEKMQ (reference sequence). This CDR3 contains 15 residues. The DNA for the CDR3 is TGTGCCAGCAGCTTACAGGGGGCTGTAGTCGGTACGCAGTATTTT. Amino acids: CASSLQGAVVGTQYF.

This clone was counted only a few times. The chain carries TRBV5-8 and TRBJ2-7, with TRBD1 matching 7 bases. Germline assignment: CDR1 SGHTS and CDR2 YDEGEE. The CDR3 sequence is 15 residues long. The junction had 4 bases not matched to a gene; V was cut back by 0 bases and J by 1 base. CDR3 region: CASSLGQGMSYEQYF. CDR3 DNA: TGTGCCAGCAGCTTGGGACAGGGAATGTCCTACGAGCAGTACTTC.

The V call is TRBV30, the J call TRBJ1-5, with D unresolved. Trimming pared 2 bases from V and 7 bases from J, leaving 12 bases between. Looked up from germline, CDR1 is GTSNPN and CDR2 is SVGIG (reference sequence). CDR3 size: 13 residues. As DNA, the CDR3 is TGTGCCTGGAGTACTGGGCTGGGGCAGCCCCAGCATTTT. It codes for CAWSTGLGQPQHF.

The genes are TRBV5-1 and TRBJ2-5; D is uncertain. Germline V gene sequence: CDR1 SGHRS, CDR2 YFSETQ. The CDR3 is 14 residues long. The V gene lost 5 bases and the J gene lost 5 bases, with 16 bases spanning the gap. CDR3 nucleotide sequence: TGCGCCAGCAGGTTCCTGGGAAGTGAGGAGACCCAGTACTTC. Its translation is CASRFLGSEETQYF.

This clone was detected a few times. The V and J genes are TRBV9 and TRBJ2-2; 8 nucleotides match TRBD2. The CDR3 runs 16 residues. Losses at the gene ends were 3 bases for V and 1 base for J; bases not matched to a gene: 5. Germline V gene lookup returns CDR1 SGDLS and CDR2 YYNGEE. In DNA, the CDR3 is TGTGCCAGCAGCGGAAAAGCGGGGGTGAACACCGGGGAGCTGTTTTTT. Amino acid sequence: CASSGKAGVNTGELFF. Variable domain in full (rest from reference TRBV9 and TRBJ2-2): DSGVTQTPKHLITATGQRVTLRCSPRSGDLSVYWYQQSLDQGLQFLIQYYNGEERAKGNILERFSAQQFPDLHSELNLSSLELGDSALYFCASSGKAGVNTGELFFGEGSRLTVL.

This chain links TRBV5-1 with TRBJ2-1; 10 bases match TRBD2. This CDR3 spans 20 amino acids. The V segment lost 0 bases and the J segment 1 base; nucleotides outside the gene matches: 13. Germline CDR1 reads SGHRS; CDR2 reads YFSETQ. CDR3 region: CASSLVPSGGAGRSYNEQFF. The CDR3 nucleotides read TGCGCCAGCAGCTTGGTTCCTAGCGGGGGCGCTGGGAGATCCTACAATGAGCAGTTCTTC. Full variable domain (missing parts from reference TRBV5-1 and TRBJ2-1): KAGVTQTPRYLIKTRGQQVTLSCSPISGHRSVSWYQQTPGQGLQFLFEYFSETQRNKGNFPGRFSGRQFSNSRSEMNVSTLELGDSALYLCASSLVPSGGAGRSYNEQFFGPGTRLTVL.